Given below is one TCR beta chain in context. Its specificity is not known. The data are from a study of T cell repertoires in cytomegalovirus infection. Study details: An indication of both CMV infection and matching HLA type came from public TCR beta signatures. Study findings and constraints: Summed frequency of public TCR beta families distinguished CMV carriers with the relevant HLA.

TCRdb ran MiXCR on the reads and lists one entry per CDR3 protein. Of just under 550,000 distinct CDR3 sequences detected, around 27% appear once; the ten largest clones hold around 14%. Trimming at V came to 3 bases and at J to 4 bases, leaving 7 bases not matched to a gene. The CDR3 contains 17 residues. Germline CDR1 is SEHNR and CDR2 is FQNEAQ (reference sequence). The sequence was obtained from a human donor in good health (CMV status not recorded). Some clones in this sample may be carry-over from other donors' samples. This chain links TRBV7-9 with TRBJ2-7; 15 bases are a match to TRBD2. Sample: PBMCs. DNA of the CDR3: TGTGCCAGCAGCTTCGGACTAGCGGGAGGGCCGGATTACGAGCAGTACTTC. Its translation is CASSFGLAGGPDYEQYF.